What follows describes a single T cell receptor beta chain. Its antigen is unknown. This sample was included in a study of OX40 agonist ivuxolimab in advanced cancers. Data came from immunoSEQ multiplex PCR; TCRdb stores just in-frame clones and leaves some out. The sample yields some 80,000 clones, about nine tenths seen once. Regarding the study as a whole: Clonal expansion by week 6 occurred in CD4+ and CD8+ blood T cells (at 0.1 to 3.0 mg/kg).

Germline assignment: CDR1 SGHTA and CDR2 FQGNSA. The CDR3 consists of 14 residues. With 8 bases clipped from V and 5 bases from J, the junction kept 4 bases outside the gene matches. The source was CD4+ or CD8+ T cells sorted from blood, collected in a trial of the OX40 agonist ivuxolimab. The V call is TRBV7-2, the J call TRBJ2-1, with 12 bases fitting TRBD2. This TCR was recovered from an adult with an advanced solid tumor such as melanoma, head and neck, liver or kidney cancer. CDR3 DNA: TGTGCCAGCGGAAGACTAGCGGGAGACAATGAGCAGTTCTTC. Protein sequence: CASGRLAGDNEQFF.